This T cell receptor (beta chain) was sequenced during a study of T cells in localized non-small cell lung cancer. TCRdb's copy holds only in-frame clones and misses some; the assay was immunoSEQ multiplex PCR. The table has about 24,000 clones, about nine tenths seen once. CDR3 length equals 15 residues. The V segment lost 6 bases and the J segment 3 bases; nucleotides outside the gene matches: 6. Germline V gene data show CDR1 as WNHNN and CDR2 as SYGVQD (reference sequence). The sequence came from a man aged 40 to 75 with stage I squamous cell lung carcinoma. The rearrangement uses TRBV10-1 and TRBJ2-7; TRBD2 agrees at 12 bases. The starting material was peripheral blood, obtained before any cancer treatment. For the CDR3, the DNA is TGCGCCAGCAGGGGGACTAGCGGGTTATTCTACGAGCAGTACTTC. Translating gives CASRGTSGLFYEQYF.